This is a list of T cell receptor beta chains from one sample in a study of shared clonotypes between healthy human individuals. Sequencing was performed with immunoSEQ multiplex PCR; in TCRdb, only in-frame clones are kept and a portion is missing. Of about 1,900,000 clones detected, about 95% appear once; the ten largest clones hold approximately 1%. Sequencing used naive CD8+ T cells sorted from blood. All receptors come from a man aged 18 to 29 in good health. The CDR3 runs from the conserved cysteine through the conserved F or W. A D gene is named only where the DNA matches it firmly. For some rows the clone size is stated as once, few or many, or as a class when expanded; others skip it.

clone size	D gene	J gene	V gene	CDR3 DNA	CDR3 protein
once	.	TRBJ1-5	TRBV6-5	TGTGCCAGCAGCTACTCGGGGGGAGTCGACTTCGGGGCCCAGCATTTT	CASSYSGGVDFGAQHF
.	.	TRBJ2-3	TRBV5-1	TGCGCCAGCAGCTTCTCGGCGGGTGGCACAGATACGCAGTATTTT	CASSFSAGGTDTQYF
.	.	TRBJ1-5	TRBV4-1	TGCGCCAGCAGCATCGGGAATCAGCCCCAGCATTTT	CASSIGNQPQHF
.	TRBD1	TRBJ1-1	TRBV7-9	TGTGCCAGCAGCTTAGATCCAGGGGGAGCTTTCTTT	CASSLDPGGAFF
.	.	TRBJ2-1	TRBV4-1	TGCGCCAGCAGCCAAGAGGAGAGCTCCTACAATGAGCAGTTCTTC	CASSQEESSYNEQFF
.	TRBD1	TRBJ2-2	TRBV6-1	TGTGCCAGCAGTCCAGGGGGCGAGAACGGGGAGCTGTTTTTT	CASSPGGENGELFF
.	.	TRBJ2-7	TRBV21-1	TGTGCCAGCAGCAACTGGAACAAGAGCTCCTACGAGCAGTACTTC	CASSNWNKSSYEQYF
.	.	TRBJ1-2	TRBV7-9	TGTGCCAGCAGCTTGGCGGACGGGGACTACACCTTC	CASSLADGDYTF
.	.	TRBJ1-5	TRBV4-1	TGCGCCAGCAGCCAAGGCACAGGGCCCAATCAGCCCCAGCATTTT	CASSQGTGPNQPQHF
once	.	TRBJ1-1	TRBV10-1	TGCGCCAGCAGTGATGACAGTGGCACTGAAGCTTTCTTT	CASSDDSGTEAFF
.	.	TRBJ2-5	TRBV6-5	TGTGCCAGCAGTTACGTGGGGGCCCAAGAGACCCAGTACTTC	CASSYVGAQETQYF
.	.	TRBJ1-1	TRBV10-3	TGTGCCATCAGTGAGTCAGGGGGGGTGAACACTGAAGCTTTCTTT	CAISESGGVNTEAFF
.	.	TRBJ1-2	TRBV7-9	TGTGCCAGCAGCTTAGTCGGCGAATTCTATGGCTACACCTTC	CASSLVGEFYGYTF
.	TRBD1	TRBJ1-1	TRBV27	TGTGCCAGCGCCATGACAGGGCACACTGAAGCTTTCTTT	CASAMTGHTEAFF
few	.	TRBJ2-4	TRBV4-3	TGCGCCAGCAGCCAAACCCGGGTTGACATTCAGTACTTC	CASSQTRVDIQYF
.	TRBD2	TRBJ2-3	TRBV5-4	TGTGCCAGCAGCTTGGGCGGGGGGCCTAGCACAGATACGCAGTATTTT	CASSLGGGPSTDTQYF
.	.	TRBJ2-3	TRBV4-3	TGCGCCAGCAGCCAAGTTGAGGGCTCAGATACGCAGTATTTT	CASSQVEGSDTQYF
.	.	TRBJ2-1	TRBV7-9	TGTGCCAGCAGCAAGGTATCAAGCAATGAGCAGTTCTTC	CASSKVSSNEQFF
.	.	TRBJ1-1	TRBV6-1	TGTGCCAGCAGTGAAGCGGAGGGATTTGAAGCTTTCTTT	CASSEAEGFEAFF
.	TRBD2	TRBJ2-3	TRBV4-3	TGCGCCAGCAGCCAAGAGCTAGCGGGGGGAGAGGGGGATACGCAGTATTTT	CASSQELAGGEGDTQYF
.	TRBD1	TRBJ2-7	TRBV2	TGTGCCAGCAGTGCCCGGGACAGACCCTACGAGCAGTACTTC	CASSARDRPYEQYF
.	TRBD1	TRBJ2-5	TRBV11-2	TGTGCCAGCAGCTGGCCCAGGGCAGGGGGCCTAAGCCAAGAGACCCAGTACTTC	CASSWPRAGGLSQETQYF
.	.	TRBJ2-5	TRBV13	TGTGCCAGCAGCTTAGGTGGGGGACCACAAGAGACCCAGTACTTC	CASSLGGGPQETQYF
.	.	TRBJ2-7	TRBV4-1	TGCGCCAGCAGCCCATATCAATACTACGAGCAGTACTTC	CASSPYQYYEQYF